The 13 T cell receptor beta chains below were found in one sample sequenced in a study of T-cell reconstitution after alpha-beta-depleted transplantation in children. As it was prepared, the TCRbeta library received unique molecular identifiers. MiXCR was run by TCRdb on the PCR reads, yielding one entry per CDR3 protein. Altogether fewer than 90,000 distinct CDR3 sequences are present, 6% to 8% being singletons, with the ten largest covering about 2.3%. This sample comprised PBMCs from the stem cell graft donor, obtained from the stem cell graft. The receptors were gathered from a human donor who donated a stem cell graft to a child with acute lymphoblastic leukemia.

This clonotype was counted ten times or more. J is TRBJ2-2 and V is TRBV6-6, with 12 bases fitting TRBD2. The CDR3 sequence is 15 residues long. Germline CDR1 MNHNY, CDR2 SVGAGI (reference sequence). Trimming cost V 5 bases and J 6 bases; bases outside gene matches: 4. The CDR3 sequence is CASSPTSGSAGELFF. The CDR3 DNA follows: TGTGCCAGCAGTCCGACTAGCGGGAGTGCCGGGGAGCTGTTTTTT.

This clonotype was seen many times. The chain combines TRBV10-1 with TRBJ2-2; 7 bases agree with TRBD2. V gave up 5 bases and J gave up 1 base; unmatched junction bases: 10. The CDR3 loop spans 17 amino acids. CDR1 and CDR2 (germline): WNHNN, SYGVQD (reference sequence). In nucleotides, the CDR3 is TGCGCCAGCAGTCAAGGGACTACCGCAAAGAACACCGGGGAGCTGTTTTTT. Protein: CASSQGTTAKNTGELFF.

In this sample, this clonotype turned up many times. V and J are TRBV9 and TRBJ2-1; D is unclear. CDR1 is SGDLS and CDR2 is YYNGEE in the germline V gene. V lost 4 bases to trimming and J lost 3 bases, with 14 bases between them. This CDR3 has 15 amino acids. CDR3 residues: CASSSDFGFYNEQFF. The CDR3 DNA is TGTGCCAGCAGCTCTGACTTCGGCTTCTACAATGAGCAGTTCTTC. Filled out from reference TRBV9 and TRBJ2-1, the complete variable domain reads DSGVTQTPKHLITATGQRVTLRCSPRSGDLSVYWYQQSLDQGLQFLIQYYNGEERAKGNILERFSAQQFPDLHSELNLSSLELGDSALYFCASSSDFGFYNEQFFGPGTRLTVL.

There are many counts of this clonotype. The genes are TRBV20-1 and TRBJ1-6, with D possibly TRBD1 on 6 matching bases. The V gene lost 0 bases and the J gene lost 6 bases, with 12 bases spanning the gap. Germline lookup yields CDR1 DFQATT and CDR2 SNEGSKA (reference sequence). CDR3 length: 15 residues. CDR3 bases: TGCAGTGCTAGAGATAGGGGACAAATTAATTCACCCCTCCACTTT. This encodes CSARDRGQINSPLHF.

The chain has TRBV6-2 or TRBV6-3 and TRBJ1-5; D is possibly TRBD1 (5 bases). V was pared by 8 bases and J by 1 base, with 12 bases between. The length of the CDR3 is 14 residues. Germline V gene lookup returns CDR1 MNHEY and CDR2 SVGEGT. The CDR3 DNA sequence: TGTGCCAGCGTAAGGGAGGGGAGCAATCAGCCCCAGCATTTT. This gives the protein CASVREGSNQPQHF.

Many counts were recorded for this clonotype. V and J are TRBV27 and TRBJ2-7; 7 bases agree with TRBD1. Per germline, CDR1 MNHEY and CDR2 SMNVEV (reference sequence). J lost 2 bases, V lost 4 bases, and 5 bases had no gene match. The CDR3 has 14 residues. CDR3: CASSSGTEPYEQYF. The DNA of the CDR3 is TGTGCCAGCAGTTCCGGGACAGAACCCTACGAGCAGTACTTC.

The rearrangement links TRBV13 to TRBJ2-1, with a weak D call TRBD2 (6 bases). Germline-derived CDR1 and CDR2 are PRHDT and FYEKMQ (reference sequence). The CDR3 consists of 16 residues. V gave up 0 bases and J gave up 9 bases, with 18 bases separating them. DNA of the CDR3: TGTGCCAGCAGCTTAGGCACTAACGGGAGATTGGGTGAGCAGTTCTTC. Encoded protein: CASSLGTNGRLGEQFF.

This clonotype was counted at least ten times. V and J are TRBV28 and TRBJ1-6, with 7 bases aligning to TRBD1. CDR3 length equals 13 residues. The trim removed 9 bases at V and 8 bases at J, leaving 7 bases unmatched. The germline CDR1 and CDR2 sequences are MDHEN and SYDVKM. The CDR3 protein is CASSRQGDSPLHF. In DNA form, the CDR3 reads TGTGCCAGTTCTAGACAGGGTGATTCACCCCTCCACTTT.

This clonotype came up many times. This chain links TRBV7-9 with TRBJ2-5, with 7 bases identical to TRBD2. Germline V gene data show CDR1 as SEHNR and CDR2 as FQNEAQ (reference sequence). The CDR3 runs to 14 residues. After removal of 3 bases from V and 3 bases from J, the junction contained 4 bases not matched to a gene. As DNA, the CDR3 is TGTGCCAGCAGCTTGGCCAGCGGGGAAGAGACCCAGTACTTC. This encodes CASSLASGEETQYF.

This clonotype has a count of ten or more. This chain links TRBV29-1 with TRBJ2-1; TRBD2 matches 7 bases. Per the germline V gene, CDR1 is SQVTM and CDR2 is ANQGSEA. The J segment lost 0 bases and the V segment lost 3 bases, leaving 5 bases of the junction unmatched. This CDR3 contains 15 residues. The CDR3: CSVDKGTISYNEQFF. The CDR3 DNA reads as TGCAGCGTTGATAAGGGGACTATCTCCTACAATGAGCAGTTCTTC.

At least ten counts were recorded for this clonotype. The chain couples TRBV27 to TRBJ1-5; D unresolved. The length of the CDR3 is 15 residues. V dropped 5 bases and J dropped 0 bases, with 11 bases sitting between them. Germline V lookup: CDR1 MNHEY, CDR2 SMNVEV (reference sequence). The CDR3: CASSQALNSNQPQHF. CDR3 nucleotide sequence: TGTGCCAGCAGTCAAGCATTAAATAGCAATCAGCCCCAGCATTTT.

This clonotype was seen ten or more times. This sequence joins TRBV12-3 or TRBV12-4 and TRBJ2-3; D ambiguous. V lost 3 bases and J lost 4, with 14 bases in between. This CDR3 contains 15 residues. The CDR3 spells CASSFYAQSSDTQYF. The CDR3 DNA reads as TGTGCCAGCAGTTTTTATGCCCAGTCGTCAGATACGCAGTATTTT.

This clonotype was found many times. The J gene is TRBJ1-2, the V gene TRBV19; perhaps TRBD1 as D (5 bases). Trimming stripped 11 bases from V and 4 bases from J, with 11 bases between. Germline CDR1 is LNHDA and CDR2 is SQIVND (reference sequence). The CDR3 has 11 residues. DNA for the CDR3: TGTGCCGCCGGGGCAGGCTATGGCTACACCTTC. This translates into CAAGAGYGYTF.